The clone carrying this TCR beta chain was observed at least ten times. Its antigen remains unidentified. This record belongs to a study of CD8+CD57+ T cells in acquired aplastic anemia. General study findings and limits: Comparison of patients with controls identified 25 to 35 shared CD8+ CDR3 sequences. CD8+ Simpson's diversity showed no significant patient-control difference.

This CDR3 spans 13 amino acids. The V and J ends lost 1 base and 7 bases respectively, with 10 bases between them. In germline, CDR1 is SGHVS, CDR2 FQNEAQ. CDR3 and TCR beta VDJ profiling relied on a genomic DNA template. TCRdb passed the reads through MiXCR, listing each CDR3 protein once. The repertoire holds approximately 380,000 distinct CDR3 sequences, with about two thirds as singletons. The genes are TRBV7-8 and TRBJ1-2, with a possible D match to TRBD1 (6 bases). The sequenced material came from sorted CD4+, CD8+, or CD8+CD57+ T cells (not recorded which) from PBMCs. The receptor comes from a human donor in good health, serving as a control. The CDR3 DNA follows: TGTGCCAGCAGCTTAGGAGGGGGTGGTGGCTACACCTTC. It translates to CASSLGGGGGYTF.